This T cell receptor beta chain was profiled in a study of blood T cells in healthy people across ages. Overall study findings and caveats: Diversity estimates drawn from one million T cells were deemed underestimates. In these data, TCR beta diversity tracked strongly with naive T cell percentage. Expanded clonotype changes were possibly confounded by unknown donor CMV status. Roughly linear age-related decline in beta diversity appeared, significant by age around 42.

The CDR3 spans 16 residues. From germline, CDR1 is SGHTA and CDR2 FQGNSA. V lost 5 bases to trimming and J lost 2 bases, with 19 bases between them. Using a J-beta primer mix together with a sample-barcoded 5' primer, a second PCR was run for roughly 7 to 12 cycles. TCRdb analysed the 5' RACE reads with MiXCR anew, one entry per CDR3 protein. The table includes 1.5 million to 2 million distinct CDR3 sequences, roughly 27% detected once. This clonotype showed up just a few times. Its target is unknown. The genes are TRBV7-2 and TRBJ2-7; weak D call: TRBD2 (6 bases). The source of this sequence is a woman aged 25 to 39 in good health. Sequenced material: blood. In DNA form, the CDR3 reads TGTGCCAGCAGCAACCCACAGGACTACCTTACCTACGAGCAGTACTTC. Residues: CASSNPQDYLTYEQYF.